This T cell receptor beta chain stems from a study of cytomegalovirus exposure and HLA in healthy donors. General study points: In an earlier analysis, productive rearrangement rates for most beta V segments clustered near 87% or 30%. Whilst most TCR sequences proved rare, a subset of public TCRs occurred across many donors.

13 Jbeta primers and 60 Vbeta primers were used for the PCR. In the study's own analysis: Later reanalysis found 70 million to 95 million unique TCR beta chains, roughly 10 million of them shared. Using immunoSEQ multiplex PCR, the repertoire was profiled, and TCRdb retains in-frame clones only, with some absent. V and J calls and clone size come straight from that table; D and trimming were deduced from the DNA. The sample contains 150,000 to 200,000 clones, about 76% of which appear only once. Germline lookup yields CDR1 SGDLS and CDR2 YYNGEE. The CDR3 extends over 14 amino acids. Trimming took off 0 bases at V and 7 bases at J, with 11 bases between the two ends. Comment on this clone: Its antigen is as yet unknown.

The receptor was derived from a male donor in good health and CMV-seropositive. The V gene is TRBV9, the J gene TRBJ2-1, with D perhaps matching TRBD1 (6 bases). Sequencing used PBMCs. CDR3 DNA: TGTGCCAGCAGCGTAGCAACAGGGCGGAATGAGCAGTTCTTC. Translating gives CASSVATGRNEQFF.